Below, 3 T cell receptor beta chains from the same sample are listed, as sequenced in a study of blood T cell repertoires in COVID-19 (dated by TCRdb to the early 2020s). Receptors were amplified or captured by the immunoSEQ multiplex PCR assay. TCRdb took over this immuneACCESS table, retaining in-frame rearrangements with V and J assigned. Such tables are incomplete; in checked studies, under half of the missing clones stem from an unresolved V gene, and the remainder is unexplained. Counted in this sample were 50,000 to 65,000 clones; roughly 90% of them appeared once. Around 3.5% of the sample comes from the top ten. The sequenced material came from peripheral blood. These receptors were collected from a man aged 50 to 60 with active COVID-19.

V usage is TRBV7-9 and J usage is TRBJ1-1, with D perhaps TRBD1 (6 bases). Trimming left V 4 bases short and J 5 bases short, with 14 bases between. CDR1 is SEHNR and CDR2 is FQNEAQ in the germline V gene (reference sequence). CDR3 size: 14 residues. CDR3: CASSYTQGPTEAFF. Here the CDR3 DNA reads TGTGCCAGCAGCTACACTCAGGGGCCGACTGAAGCTTTCTTT.

Details on this clone: The sample has other DNA sequences that encode this CDR3 too. The chain has TRBV2 and TRBJ2-7; D is ambiguous. CDR3 size: 11 residues. Deletions cut 6 bases from V and 4 bases from J, with 7 bases between. Germline V gene data show CDR1 as SNHLY and CDR2 as FYNNEI. In DNA form, the CDR3 reads TGTGCCAGCAGCCCCACTTACGAGCAGTACTTC. Protein: CASSPTYEQYF. Filled out from reference TRBV2 and TRBJ2-7, the complete variable domain reads EPEVTQTPSHQVTQMGQEVILRCVPISNHLYFYWYRQILGQKVEFLVSFYNNEISEKSEIFDDQFSVERPDGSNFTLKIRSTKLEDSAMYFCASSPTYEQYFGPGTRLTVT.

J is TRBJ1-2 and V is TRBV30; D is perhaps TRBD1 (6 bases). CDR3 length: 11 residues. Germline CDR1 reads GTSNPN; CDR2 reads SVGIG (reference sequence). The ends were cut back, 5 bases at V and 4 bases at J, with 8 bases in the middle. Here the CDR3 reads CAWVDSYGYTF. In DNA form, the CDR3 reads TGTGCCTGGGTGGACAGCTATGGCTACACCTTC. Drawing the rest from reference TRBV30 and TRBJ1-2, the complete variable domain is SQTIHQWPATLVQPVGSPLSLECTVEGTSNPNLYWYRQAAGRGLQLLFYSVGIGQISSEVPQNLSASRPQDRQFILSSKKLLLSDSGFYLCAWVDSYGYTFGSGTRLTVV.